A selection of T cell receptor beta chains follows, all from one sample in a study of cytomegalovirus exposure and HLA in healthy donors. The assay was immunoSEQ multiplex PCR, and TCRdb's table has in-frame clones only and misses some. Altogether roughly 100,000 clones are present, 65% to 85% being singletons, with the ten largest covering approximately 3.7%. Sequences were obtained from PBMCs. All receptors derive from a man aged 50 or older in good health and CMV-seropositive. Both conserved end residues are part of each CDR3. Fields, in order: J gene, D gene, V gene, clone size, CDR3 DNA, CDR3 protein. D genes are given only for firm matches. Expanded clones are given a class, and other clones once, few, many or no size at all.

j_gene: TRBJ1-1
d_gene: TRBD1
v_gene: TRBV7-9
abundance: NA
CDR3nt: TGTGCCAGCAGCTTAGGGACAGGGAGTAATACTGAAGCTTTCTTT
CDR3aa: CASSLGTGSNTEAFF

j_gene: TRBJ2-1
d_gene: NA
v_gene: TRBV7-8
abundance: once
CDR3nt: TGTGCCAGCAGCTTCAGGGGTAACCCCTACAATGAGCAGTTCTTC
CDR3aa: CASSFRGNPYNEQFF

j_gene: TRBJ2-5
d_gene: TRBD1
v_gene: TRBV28
abundance: NA
CDR3nt: TGTGCCAGCAGTTTAAATGTACCGGGACAGGGAGAGACCCAGTACTTC
CDR3aa: CASSLNVPGQGETQYF

j_gene: TRBJ2-3
d_gene: TRBD2
v_gene: TRBV7-2
abundance: NA
CDR3nt: TGTGCCAGCAGCTTAGAGTGGGCGGGAGCGGCGGCAGATACGCAGTATTTT
CDR3aa: CASSLEWAGAAADTQYF

j_gene: TRBJ1-5
d_gene: NA
v_gene: TRBV28
abundance: NA
CDR3nt: TGTGCCAGCAGTCAGCCTGGGACTCCCAATAGCAATCAGCCCCAGCATTTT
CDR3aa: CASSQPGTPNSNQPQHF

j_gene: TRBJ1-2
d_gene: NA
v_gene: TRBV11-2
abundance: NA
CDR3nt: TGTGCCAGCAGCTTAGACAGCGGGCTACTCCATGGCTACACCTTC
CDR3aa: CASSLDSGLLHGYTF

j_gene: TRBJ2-7
d_gene: NA
v_gene: TRBV4-1
abundance: NA
CDR3nt: TGCGCCAGCAGCCAAGACCCGGACAGTTGGGGCGAGCAGTACTTC
CDR3aa: CASSQDPDSWGEQYF

j_gene: TRBJ2-2
d_gene: NA
v_gene: TRBV19
abundance: NA
CDR3nt: TGTGCCAGTACCGGGGGTTCTAGCTCGAACACCGGGGGGCTGTTTTTT
CDR3aa: CASTGGSSSNTGGLFF

j_gene: TRBJ2-7
d_gene: NA
v_gene: TRBV5-4
abundance: NA
CDR3nt: TGTGCCAGCAGCTTGGACAGGGATCTATACGCCTACGAGCAGTACTTC
CDR3aa: CASSLDRDLYAYEQYF

j_gene: TRBJ1-2
d_gene: TRBD1
v_gene: TRBV28
abundance: NA
CDR3nt: TGTGCCAGCAGGGGGACAGGGAGTTATGGCTACACCTTC
CDR3aa: CASRGTGSYGYTF

j_gene: TRBJ2-3
d_gene: TRBD2
v_gene: TRBV7-3
abundance: NA
CDR3nt: TGTGCCAGCAGCACTAGCGGGGGCCCTTCTGGAGATACGCAGTATTTT
CDR3aa: CASSTSGGPSGDTQYF

j_gene: TRBJ2-7
d_gene: NA
v_gene: TRBV5-1
abundance: NA
CDR3nt: TGCGCCAGCAGCCCGTCACAGGGCTCCGCCTACGAGCAGTACTTC
CDR3aa: CASSPSQGSAYEQYF

j_gene: TRBJ2-7
d_gene: NA
v_gene: TRBV15
abundance: NA
CDR3nt: TGTGCCACCAGCAAAGCAGGCTACGAGCAGTACTTC
CDR3aa: CATSKAGYEQYF

j_gene: TRBJ2-3
d_gene: TRBD2
v_gene: TRBV18
abundance: NA
CDR3nt: TGTGCCAGCTCACTCCGGGACTATACAGATACGCAGTATTTT
CDR3aa: CASSLRDYTDTQYF